The following is a T cell receptor beta chain sequence with its context. This record belongs to a study of Ad26.COV2.S vaccination and SARS-CoV-2 variants. This table comes from immunoSEQ multiplex PCR, and its TCRdb copy is limited to in-frame clones, with some not included. The repertoire holds around 320,000 clones, over 75% seen once, with roughly 3.1% in the top ten. Treatment of the sample: 15 to 20 received Ad26.COV2.S at low or high dose, single or two shots; several received placebo; per-sample allocation not given. Collection of the samples took place on day 63 after the first injection of vaccine or placebo. Germline CDR1 MNHEY, CDR2 SMNVEV (reference sequence). J was trimmed by 3 bases and V by 3 bases; bases with no gene match: 7. The CDR3 consists of 16 residues.

Sequencing was performed on peripheral blood, taken in a trial of Ad26.COV2.S vaccine versus placebo. The chain combines TRBV27 with TRBJ2-2; TRBD1 agrees at 7 bases. The origin of this receptor is a person aged 18-65 years who received the Ad26.COV2.S COVID-19 vaccine or a placebo. The DNA of the CDR3 is TGTGCCAGCAGTTTCTTTGGGGACAGCGACACCGGGGAGCTGTTTTTT. Its protein product is CASSFFGDSDTGELFF.